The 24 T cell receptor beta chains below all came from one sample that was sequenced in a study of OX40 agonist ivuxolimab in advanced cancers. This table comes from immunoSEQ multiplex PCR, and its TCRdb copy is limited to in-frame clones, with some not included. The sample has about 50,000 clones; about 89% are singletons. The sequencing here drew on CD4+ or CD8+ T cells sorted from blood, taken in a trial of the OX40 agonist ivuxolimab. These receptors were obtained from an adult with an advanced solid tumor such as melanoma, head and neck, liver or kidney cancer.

The CDR3 DNA reads TGTGCCAGTACTAAGAGAGAAAGCAATCAGCCCCAGCATTTT. Residues: CASTKRESNQPQHF. This rearrangement joins TRBV19 to TRBJ1-5; D gene uncertain. This CDR3 is 14 amino acids long. CDR1 and CDR2 from the germline V gene are LNHDA and SQIVND (reference sequence). The ends were cut back, 7 bases at V and 1 base at J, with 11 bases in the middle.

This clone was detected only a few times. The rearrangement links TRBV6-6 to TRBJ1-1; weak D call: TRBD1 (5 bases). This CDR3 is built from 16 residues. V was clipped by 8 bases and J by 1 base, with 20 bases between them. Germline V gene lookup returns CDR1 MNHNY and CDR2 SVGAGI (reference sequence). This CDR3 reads CASQTGPGLRNTEAFF. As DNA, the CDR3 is TGTGCCAGCCAAACTGGGCCAGGGCTGCGGAACACTGAAGCTTTCTTT.

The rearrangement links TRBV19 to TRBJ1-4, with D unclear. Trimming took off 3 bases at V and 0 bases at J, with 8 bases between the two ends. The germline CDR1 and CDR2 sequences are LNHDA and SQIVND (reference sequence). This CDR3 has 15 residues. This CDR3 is CASSIGAATNEKLFF. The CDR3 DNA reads TGTGCCAGTAGTATTGGAGCGGCAACTAATGAAAAACTGTTTTTT.

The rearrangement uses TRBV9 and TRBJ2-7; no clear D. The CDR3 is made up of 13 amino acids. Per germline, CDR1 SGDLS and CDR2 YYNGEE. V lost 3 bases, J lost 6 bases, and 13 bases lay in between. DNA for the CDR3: TGTGCCAGCAGCGCAAGCACGTCGTCCGAGCAGTACTTC. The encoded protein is CASSASTSSEQYF.

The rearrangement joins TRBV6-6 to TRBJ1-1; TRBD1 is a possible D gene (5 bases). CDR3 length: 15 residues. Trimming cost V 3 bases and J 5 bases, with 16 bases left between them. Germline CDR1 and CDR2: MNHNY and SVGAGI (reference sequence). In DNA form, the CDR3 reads TGTGCCAGCAGTTATGACCAGGGATCCGGGACTGAAGCTTTCTTT. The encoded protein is CASSYDQGSGTEAFF.

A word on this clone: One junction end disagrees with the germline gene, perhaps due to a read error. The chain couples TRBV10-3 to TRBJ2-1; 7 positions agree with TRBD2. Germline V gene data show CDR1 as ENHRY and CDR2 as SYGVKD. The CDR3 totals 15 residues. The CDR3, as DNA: TGTGCCATCAGTAAGTCAGGGACTAACTACAATGAGCAGTTCTTC. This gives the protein CAISKSGTNYNEQFF.

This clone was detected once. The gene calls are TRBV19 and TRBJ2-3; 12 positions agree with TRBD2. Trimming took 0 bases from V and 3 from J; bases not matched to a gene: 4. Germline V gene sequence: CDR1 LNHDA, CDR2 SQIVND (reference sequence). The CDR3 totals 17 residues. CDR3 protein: CASSIDSGTSGTDTQYF. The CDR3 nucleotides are TGTGCCAGTAGTATAGACTCCGGGACTAGCGGGACAGATACGCAGTATTTT.

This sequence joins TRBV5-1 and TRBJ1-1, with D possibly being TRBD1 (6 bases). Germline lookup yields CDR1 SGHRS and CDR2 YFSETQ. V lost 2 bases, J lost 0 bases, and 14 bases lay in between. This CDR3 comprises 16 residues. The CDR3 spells CASSFGGAVLNTEAFF. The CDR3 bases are TGCGCCAGCAGCTTTGGGGGGGCCGTTTTGAACACTGAAGCTTTCTTT.

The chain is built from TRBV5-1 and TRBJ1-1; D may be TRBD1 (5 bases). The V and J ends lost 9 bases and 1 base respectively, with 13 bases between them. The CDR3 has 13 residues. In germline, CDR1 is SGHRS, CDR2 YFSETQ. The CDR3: CATTLDRNTEAFF. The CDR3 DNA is TGCGCCACTACCCTTGACAGGAACACTGAAGCTTTCTTT.

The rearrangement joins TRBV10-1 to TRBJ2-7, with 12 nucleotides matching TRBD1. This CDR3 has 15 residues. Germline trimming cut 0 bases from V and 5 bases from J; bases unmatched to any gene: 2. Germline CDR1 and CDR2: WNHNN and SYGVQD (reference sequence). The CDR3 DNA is TGCGCCAGCAGTGAGTCGGGACAGGGGGCTAACGAGCAGTACTTC. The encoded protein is CASSESGQGANEQYF.

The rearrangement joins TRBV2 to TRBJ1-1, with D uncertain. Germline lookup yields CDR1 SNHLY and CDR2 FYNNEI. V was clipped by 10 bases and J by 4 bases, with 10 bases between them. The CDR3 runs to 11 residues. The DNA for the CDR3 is TGTGCCACCTCAGCCTTCACTGAAGCTTTCTTT. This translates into CATSAFTEAFF.

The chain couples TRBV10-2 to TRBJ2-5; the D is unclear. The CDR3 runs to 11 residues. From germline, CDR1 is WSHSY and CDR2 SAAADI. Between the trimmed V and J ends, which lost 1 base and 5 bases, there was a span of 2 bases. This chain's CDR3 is CASSEFETQYF. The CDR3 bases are TGCGCCAGCAGTGAGTTCGAGACCCAGTACTTC.

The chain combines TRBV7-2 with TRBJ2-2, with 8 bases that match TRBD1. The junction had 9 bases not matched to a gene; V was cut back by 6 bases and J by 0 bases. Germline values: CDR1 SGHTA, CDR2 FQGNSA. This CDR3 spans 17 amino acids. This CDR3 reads CASRQGGGGANTGELFF. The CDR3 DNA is TGTGCCAGCAGACAGGGGGGCGGAGGGGCGAACACCGGGGAGCTGTTTTTT.

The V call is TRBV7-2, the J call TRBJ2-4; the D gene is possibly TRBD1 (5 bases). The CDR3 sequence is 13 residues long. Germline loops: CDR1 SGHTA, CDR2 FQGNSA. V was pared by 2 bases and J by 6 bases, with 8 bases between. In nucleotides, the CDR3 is TGTGCCAGCAGCTTACAGGGTTCAAACATTCAGTACTTC. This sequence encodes CASSLQGSNIQYF.

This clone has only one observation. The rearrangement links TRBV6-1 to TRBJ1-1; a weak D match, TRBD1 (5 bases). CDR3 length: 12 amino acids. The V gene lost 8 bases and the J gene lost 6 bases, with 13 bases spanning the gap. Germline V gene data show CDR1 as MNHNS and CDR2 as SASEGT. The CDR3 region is CASRGSTAEAFF. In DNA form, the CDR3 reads TGTGCCAGCCGGGGGTCCACTGCTGAAGCTTTCTTT.

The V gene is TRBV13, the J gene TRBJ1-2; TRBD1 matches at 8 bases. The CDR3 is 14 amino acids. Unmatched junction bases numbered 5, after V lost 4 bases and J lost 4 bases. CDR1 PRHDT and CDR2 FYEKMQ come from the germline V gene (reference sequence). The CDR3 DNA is TGTGCCAGCAGCTGGGACAGGTTAAGCTATGGCTACACCTTC. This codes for CASSWDRLSYGYTF. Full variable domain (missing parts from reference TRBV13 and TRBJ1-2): AAGVIQSPRHLIKEKRETATLKCYPIPRHDTVYWYQQGPGQDPQFLISFYEKMQSDKGSIPDRFSAQQFSDYHSELNMSSLELGDSALYFCASSWDRLSYGYTFGSGTRLTVV.

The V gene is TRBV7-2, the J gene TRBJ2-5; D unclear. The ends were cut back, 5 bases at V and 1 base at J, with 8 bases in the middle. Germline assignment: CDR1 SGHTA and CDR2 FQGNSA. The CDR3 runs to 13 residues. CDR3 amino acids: CASSQLAQETQYF. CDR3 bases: TGTGCCAGCAGCCAACTGGCCCAAGAGACCCAGTACTTC. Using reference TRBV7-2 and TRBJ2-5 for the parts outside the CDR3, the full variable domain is GAGVSQSPSNKVTEKGKDVELRCDPISGHTALYWYRQSLGQGLEFLIYFQGNSAPDKSGLPSDRFSAERTGGSVSTLTIQRTQQEDSAVYLCASSQLAQETQYFGPGTRLLVL.

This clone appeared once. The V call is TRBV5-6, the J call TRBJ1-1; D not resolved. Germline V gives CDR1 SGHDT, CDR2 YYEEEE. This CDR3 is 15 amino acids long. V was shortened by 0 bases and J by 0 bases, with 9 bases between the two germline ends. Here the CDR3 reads CASSLGAAMNTEAFF. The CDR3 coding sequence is TGTGCCAGCAGCTTGGGGGCAGCTATGAACACTGAAGCTTTCTTT.

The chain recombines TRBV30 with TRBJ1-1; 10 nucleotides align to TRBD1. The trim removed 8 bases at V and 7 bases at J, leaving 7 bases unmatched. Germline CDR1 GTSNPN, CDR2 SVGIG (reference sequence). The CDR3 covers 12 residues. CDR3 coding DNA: TGTGCCCGGGGACAGGGGCTCAATGAAGCTTTCTTT. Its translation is CARGQGLNEAFF.

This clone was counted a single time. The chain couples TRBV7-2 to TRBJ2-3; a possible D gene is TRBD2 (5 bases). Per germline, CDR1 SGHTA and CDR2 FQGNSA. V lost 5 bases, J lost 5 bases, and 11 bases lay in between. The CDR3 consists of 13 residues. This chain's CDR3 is CASSVWAGDTQYF. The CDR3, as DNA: TGTGCCAGCAGCGTCTGGGCGGGAGATACGCAGTATTTT.

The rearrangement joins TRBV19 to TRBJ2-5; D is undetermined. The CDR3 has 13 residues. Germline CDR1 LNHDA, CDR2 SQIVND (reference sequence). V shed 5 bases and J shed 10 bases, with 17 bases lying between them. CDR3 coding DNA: TGTGCCAGTAGTTCGACTCGATTCGGTGGCCAGTACTTC. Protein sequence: CASSSTRFGGQYF. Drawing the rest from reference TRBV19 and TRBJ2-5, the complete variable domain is DGGITQSPKYLFRKEGQNVTLSCEQNLNHDAMYWYRQDPGQGLRLIYYSQIVNDFQKGDIAEGYSVSREKKESFPLTVTSAQKNPTAFYLCASSSTRFGGQYFGPGTRLLVL.

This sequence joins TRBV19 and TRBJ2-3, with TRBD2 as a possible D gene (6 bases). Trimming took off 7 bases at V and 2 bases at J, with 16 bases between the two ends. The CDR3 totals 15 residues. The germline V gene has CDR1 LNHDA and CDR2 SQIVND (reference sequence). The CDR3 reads CASTAGAGYTDTQYF. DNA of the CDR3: TGTGCCAGTACCGCCGGGGCGGGGTACACAGATACGCAGTATTTT.

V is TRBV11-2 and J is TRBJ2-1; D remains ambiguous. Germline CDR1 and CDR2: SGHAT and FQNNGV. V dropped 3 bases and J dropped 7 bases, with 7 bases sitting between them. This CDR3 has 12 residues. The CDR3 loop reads CASSFSLNEQFF. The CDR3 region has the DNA TGTGCCAGCAGCTTCAGTCTAAATGAGCAGTTCTTC.

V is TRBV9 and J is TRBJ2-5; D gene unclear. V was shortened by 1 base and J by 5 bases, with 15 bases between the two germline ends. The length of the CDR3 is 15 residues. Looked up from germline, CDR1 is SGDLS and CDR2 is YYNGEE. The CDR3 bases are TGTGCCAGCAGCGTACTCGAGGTCCAAGGGGAGACCCAGTACTTC. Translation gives CASSVLEVQGETQYF.